These T cell receptor beta chains were read from a single sample in a study of blood T cell repertoires in COVID-19. Clones were read by immunoSEQ multiplex PCR, and TCRdb kept only the in-frame ones, dropping some. The table lists approximately 70,000 clones, roughly 85% of them singletons, with 26% in the top ten. The material sequenced was peripheral blood. These receptors were taken from a man aged 55-75 years with active or convalescent COVID-19. Both conserved end residues are part of each CDR3. The order of the fields is V gene, J gene, D gene, clone size, CDR3 DNA, CDR3 protein. A D gene is named only where the DNA matches it firmly. Clone sizes are given selectively: once, few, many, or a class where the clone is expanded.

>TRBV4-2|TRBJ2-7|.|.
TGTGCCAGCAGCCTTGGACTAATTTTCGGCGAGCAGTACTTC
CASSLGLIFGEQYF
>TRBV9|TRBJ1-1|.|.
TGTGCCAGCAGCCCCCAGTTAGGGGATACGGAAGCTTTCTTT
CASSPQLGDTEAFF
>TRBV10-2|TRBJ2-2|.|.
TGCGCCAGCAGGACATCCGGGGAGCTGTTTTTT
CASRTSGELFF
>TRBV10-3|TRBJ1-3|TRBD1|.
TGTGCCATCAAGGCGGGGACAGCTCAGACTCAAGGGGACACCATATATTTT
CAIKAGTAQTQGDTIYF
>TRBV7-9|TRBJ2-1|TRBD2|.
TGTGCCAGCAGCCCCTGGACTAGCGGGGGGGTGGATGAGCAGTTCTTC
CASSPWTSGGVDEQFF
>TRBV28|TRBJ2-7|TRBD1|.
TGTGCCAGCAGACCTCAGGGGGTGCAATCCTACGAGCAGTACTTC
CASRPQGVQSYEQYF
>TRBV29-1|TRBJ2-2|.|.
TGCAGCGTTGTTCTAGGTACCGGGGAGCTGTTTTTT
CSVVLGTGELFF
>TRBV3-1/TRBV3-2|TRBJ2-2|TRBD1|.
TGTGCCAGCAGCCAAGGGACAGGGAGTTCAGGCGGGGAGCTGTTTTTT
CASSQGTGSSGGELFF
>TRBV2|TRBJ2-7|.|few
TGTGCCAGCAGTGAAAAGTTGGGGCAGGTCGGAATCTCCTACGAGCAGTACTTC
CASSEKLGQVGISYEQYF
>TRBV30|TRBJ2-3|TRBD1|.
TGTGCCTGGGAAGAGGGGGCTTTCACAGATACGCAGTATTTT
CAWEEGAFTDTQYF
>TRBV29-1|TRBJ1-1|.|.
TGCAGCGTTCTTCCGGACTCGTCGGGCACTGAAGCTTTCTTT
CSVLPDSSGTEAFF
>TRBV28|TRBJ1-1|.|.
TGTGCCAGCAGTTCCGGGGATCGCACTGAAGCTTTCTTT
CASSSGDRTEAFF
>TRBV5-6|TRBJ2-7|.|.
TGTGCCAGCAGCTCTCTTCCGCAGTCCTACGAGCAGTACTTC
CASSSLPQSYEQYF
>TRBV9|TRBJ2-2|.|hyperexpanded
TGTGCCAGCAGCGTAAAGAGGTCTAGCGAGAACACCGGGGAGCTGTTTTTT
CASSVKRSSENTGELFF
>TRBV7-2|TRBJ2-2|TRBD2|once
TGTGCCAGCAGCTTAGTTGCGGGGGGGCTCACCGGGGAGCTGTTTTTT
CASSLVAGGLTGELFF
>TRBV5-1|TRBJ2-3|TRBD1|.
TGCGCCAGCAGCCCACCTCTACAGGGGGCAGATACGCAGTATTTT
CASSPPLQGADTQYF
>TRBV10-3|TRBJ1-2|.|.
TGTGCCATCAGTGAGTCTGGCACCGGCGGGGATGGCTACACCTTC
CAISESGTGGDGYTF
>TRBV2|TRBJ2-5|TRBD1|.
TGTGCCACCAGGTTACAAAGACCGGGACAGGGGTGGGAGACCCAGTACTTC
CATRLQRPGQGWETQYF
>TRBV15|TRBJ1-1|TRBD1|.
TGTGCCACCAGCAGAGATAGGACAGGGCTCATGGAAGCTTTCTTT
CATSRDRTGLMEAFF
>TRBV9|TRBJ2-1|TRBD2|.
TGTGCCAGCGGCTTGACTAGCCGCTCCTACAATGAGCAGTTCTTC
CASGLTSRSYNEQFF
>TRBV1|TRBJ2-3|.|.
TGCACCAGCAGCCCAGGGACTAGCGTCACTAGCACAGATACGCAGTATTTT
CTSSPGTSVTSTDTQYF
>TRBV6-1|TRBJ2-1|TRBD2|.
TGTGCCAGCAGTGGGTTACTAGCGGGGGGGTACAATGAGCAGTTCTTC
CASSGLLAGGYNEQFF
>TRBV15|TRBJ1-1|TRBD1|few
TGTGCCACCAGCAGAGAAGACAGGGGTTTGGGGAACACTGAAGCTTTCTTT
CATSREDRGLGNTEAFF
>TRBV7-9|TRBJ1-1|.|.
TGTGCCAGCAGATCCTGGTCGGCGGTGAACACTGAAGCTTTCTTT
CASRSWSAVNTEAFF
>TRBV6-5|TRBJ1-1|TRBD1|.
TGTGCCAGCCTGCCGGGACAGCGGAACACTGAAGCTTTCTTT
CASLPGQRNTEAFF
>TRBV28|TRBJ1-1|.|.
TGTGCCAGCAGTGCCTACAGAAACACTGAAGCTTTCTTT
CASSAYRNTEAFF
>TRBV5-1|TRBJ2-7|TRBD1|once
TGCGCCAGCAGCGGAGGGACAGGGATGTCCCACGAGCAGTACTTC
CASSGGTGMSHEQYF
>TRBV7-8|TRBJ2-2|.|.
TGTGCCAGCAGCTTAGGAGGCACCGGGGAGCTGTTTTTT
CASSLGGTGELFF
>TRBV10-1|TRBJ1-2|.|.
TGCGCCAGCAGAGCCTCTAGGACAGAAGCTAACTATGGCTACACCTTC
CASRASRTEANYGYTF
>TRBV25-1|TRBJ1-1|TRBD1|few
TGTGCCAGCAGTAGGACAGGGTCGGGCACTGAAGCTTTCTTT
CASSRTGSGTEAFF
>TRBV7-2|TRBJ2-7|TRBD1|.
TGTGCCAGCAGCTTAGACTGGACAGGACACTACGAGCAGTACTTC
CASSLDWTGHYEQYF
>TRBV19|TRBJ1-5|TRBD1|.
TGTGCCAGTAGTATGGGGCAGGGGGCGGGTCAGCCCCAGCATTTT
CASSMGQGAGQPQHF
>TRBV6-5|TRBJ1-1|TRBD1|few
TGTGCCAGCAGTTCCGGGACAGGGGCTTCGAACACTGAAGCTTTCTTT
CASSSGTGASNTEAFF
>TRBV6-1|TRBJ1-2|TRBD1|few
TGTGCCAGCAGTGAGCCGGGACAGGGGACATATGGCTACACCTTC
CASSEPGQGTYGYTF
>TRBV5-1|TRBJ2-1|.|.
TGCGCCAGCAGCCGAACACCGGGACTAGGGACAGACAATGAGCAGTTCTTC
CASSRTPGLGTDNEQFF
>TRBV28|TRBJ1-1|.|few
TGTGCCAGCAGTCGAGGGCAGAACACTGAAGCTTTCTTT
CASSRGQNTEAFF
>TRBV30|TRBJ1-2|.|.
TGTGCCAAACAAACGGGGTATGGCTACACCTTC
CAKQTGYGYTF
>TRBV3-1/TRBV3-2|TRBJ1-2|.|.
TGTGCCAGCAGCCAAGCGAACATACGCTATGGCTACACCTTC
CASSQANIRYGYTF
>TRBV6-5|TRBJ1-4|.|.
TGTGCCAGCAGTTCCACGGGTGGGGAAAAACTGTTTTTT
CASSSTGGEKLFF
>TRBV28|TRBJ1-2|TRBD1|.
TGTGCCAGCAGTGCAGGGACAGGGGGCGGTCTTGTCTATGGCTACACCTTC
CASSAGTGGGLVYGYTF
>TRBV29-1|TRBJ1-2|.|.
TGCAGCGTTGCAGGGGCCAGACTCTATGGCTACACCTTC
CSVAGARLYGYTF
>TRBV5-1|TRBJ1-6|.|.
TGCGCCAGCAGTCTTGACAGTATCAAAAATTCACCCCTCCACTTT
CASSLDSIKNSPLHF
>TRBV15|TRBJ1-1|TRBD1|.
TGTGCCACCCGGGATAGACAGGGGGGCATTTGGAACACTGAAGCTTTCTTT
CATRDRQGGIWNTEAFF
>TRBV6-2/TRBV6-3|TRBJ2-7|TRBD1|.
TGTGCCAGCAGTTCCGGACAGGGCTTCCCCTACGAGCAGTACTTC
CASSSGQGFPYEQYF
>TRBV4-3|TRBJ2-5|TRBD2|.
TGCGCCAGCAGCCAAGATCGGGCTAGCGGGGGGGCGACCCAGTACTTC
CASSQDRASGGATQYF
>TRBV2|TRBJ2-7|TRBD2|.
TGTGCCAGCACCGGACTAGCGCCCGAACCCTACGAGCAGTACTTC
CASTGLAPEPYEQYF
>TRBV6-2/TRBV6-3|TRBJ1-4|.|.
TGTGCCAGCAGTTACTCGTCGGGCGGGCGTGAAAAACTGTTTTTT
CASSYSSGGREKLFF
>TRBV19|TRBJ1-4|.|.
TGTGCCAGCCGGTCTGCAACTAATGAAAAACTGTTTTTT
CASRSATNEKLFF
>TRBV7-2|TRBJ2-1|.|.
TGTGCCAGCAGCTTAGAGGCGACTAGGTACCTTTCCTACAATGAGCAGTTCTTC
CASSLEATRYLSYNEQFF
>TRBV2|TRBJ1-6|.|.
TGTGCCAGCAGTGACGCTACGGCCCTCCACTTT
CASSDATALHF
>TRBV2|TRBJ2-2|TRBD1|.
TGTGCCAGCAGTGCGGGACAGGAATCCGGGGAGCTGTTTTTT
CASSAGQESGELFF